This T cell receptor beta chain was identified in a study of brain T cells in children with intractable seizures. Deletions cut 4 bases from V and 2 bases from J, with 11 bases between. CDR1 is SGHKS, CDR2 YYEKEE, per germline (reference sequence). This CDR3 has 14 amino acids. The protocol was immunoSEQ multiplex PCR, while the TCRdb copy is restricted to in-frame clones and leaves out a portion. The sample shows under 400,000 clones, 93% of them seen only once. The time point was: blood from clinic visit 5 months post-surgery; TSC patient then seizure free. This specimen consisted of peripheral blood, obtained roughly 5 months after surgery. This clonotype originated in a boy under three years old with tuberous sclerosis and intractable seizures. The chain couples TRBV5-5 to TRBJ2-3, with D perhaps TRBD2 (6 bases). The CDR3 DNA is TGTGCCAGCAGCCCTCCGGGGGTCACAGATACGCAGTATTTT. Translation gives CASSPPGVTDTQYF.